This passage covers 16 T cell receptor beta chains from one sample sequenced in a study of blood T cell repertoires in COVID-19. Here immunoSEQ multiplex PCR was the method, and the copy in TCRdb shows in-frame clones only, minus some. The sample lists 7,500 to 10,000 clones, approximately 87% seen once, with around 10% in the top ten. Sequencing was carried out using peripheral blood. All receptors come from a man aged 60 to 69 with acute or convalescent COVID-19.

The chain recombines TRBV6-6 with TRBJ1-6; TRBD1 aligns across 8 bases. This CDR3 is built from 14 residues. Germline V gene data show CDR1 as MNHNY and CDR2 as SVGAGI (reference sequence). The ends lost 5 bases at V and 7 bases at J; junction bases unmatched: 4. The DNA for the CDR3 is TGTGCCAGCAGTAAAGGGACAGGCAATTCACCCCTCCACTTT. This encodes CASSKGTGNSPLHF.

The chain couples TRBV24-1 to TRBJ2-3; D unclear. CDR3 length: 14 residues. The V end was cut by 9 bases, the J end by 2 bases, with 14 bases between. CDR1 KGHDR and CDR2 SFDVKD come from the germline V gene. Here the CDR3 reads CATDTFLITDTQYF. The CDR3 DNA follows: TGTGCCACCGACACCTTTCTCATCACAGATACGCAGTATTTT.

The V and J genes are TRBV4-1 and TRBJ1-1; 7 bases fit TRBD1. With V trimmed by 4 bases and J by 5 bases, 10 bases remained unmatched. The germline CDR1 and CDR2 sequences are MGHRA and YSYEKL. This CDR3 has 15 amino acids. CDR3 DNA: TGCGCCAGCAGCCTCTGGACAGGCAGCAGGACTGAAGCTTTCTTT. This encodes CASSLWTGSRTEAFF.

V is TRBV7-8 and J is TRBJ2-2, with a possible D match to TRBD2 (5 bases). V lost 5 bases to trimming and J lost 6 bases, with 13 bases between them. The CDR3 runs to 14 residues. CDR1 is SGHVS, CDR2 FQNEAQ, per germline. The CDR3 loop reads CASSPGLSAGELFF. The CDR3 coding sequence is TGTGCCAGCAGCCCGGGATTGAGCGCCGGGGAGCTGTTTTTT.

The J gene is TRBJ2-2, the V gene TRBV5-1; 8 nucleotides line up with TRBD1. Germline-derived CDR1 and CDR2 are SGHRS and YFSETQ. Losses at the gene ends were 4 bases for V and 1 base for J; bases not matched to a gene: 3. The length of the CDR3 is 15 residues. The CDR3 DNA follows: TGCGCCAGCAGCCCCGGGACAGGGAACACCGGGGAGCTGTTTTTT. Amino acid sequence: CASSPGTGNTGELFF.

The CDR3, as DNA: TGTGCCAGCAGCTTACACTCCGGGACTAGCTCCTACGAGCAGTACTTC. Its translation is CASSLHSGTSSYEQYF. The chain recombines TRBV7-6 with TRBJ2-7; 8 positions agree with TRBD2. V was clipped by 2 bases and J by 0 bases; unmatched bases: 6. This CDR3 region has 16 residues. Germline V gives CDR1 SGHVS, CDR2 FNYEAQ.

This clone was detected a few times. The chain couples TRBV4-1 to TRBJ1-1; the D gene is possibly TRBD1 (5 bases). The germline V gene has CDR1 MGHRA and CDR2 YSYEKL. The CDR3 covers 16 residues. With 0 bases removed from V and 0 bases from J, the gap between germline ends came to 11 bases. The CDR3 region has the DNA TGCGCCAGCAGCCAAGATAGGGGAGGGATGAACACTGAAGCTTTCTTT. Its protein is CASSQDRGGMNTEAFF.

The chain's CDR3 is CASSPGLGVDEQFF. As DNA, the CDR3 is TGTGCCAGCAGCCCAGGACTAGGAGTCGATGAGCAGTTCTTC. The chain has TRBV9 and TRBJ2-1; 7 nucleotides match TRBD2. V shed 4 bases and J 8 bases; nucleotides not matched to a gene: 9. This CDR3 spans 14 amino acids. Germline CDR1 reads SGDLS; CDR2 reads YYNGEE.

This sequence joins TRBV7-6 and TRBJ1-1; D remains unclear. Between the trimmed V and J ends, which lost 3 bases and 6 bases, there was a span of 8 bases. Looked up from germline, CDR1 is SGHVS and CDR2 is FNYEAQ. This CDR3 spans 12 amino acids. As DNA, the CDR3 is TGTGCCAGCAGCTTCGCCGGTGCTGAAGCTTTCTTT. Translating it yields CASSFAGAEAFF.

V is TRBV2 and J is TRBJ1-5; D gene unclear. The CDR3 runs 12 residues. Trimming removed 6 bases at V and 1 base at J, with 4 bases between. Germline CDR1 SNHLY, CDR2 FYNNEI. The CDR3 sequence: CASRESNQPQHF. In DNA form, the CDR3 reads TGTGCCAGCAGGGAGAGCAATCAGCCCCAGCATTTT.

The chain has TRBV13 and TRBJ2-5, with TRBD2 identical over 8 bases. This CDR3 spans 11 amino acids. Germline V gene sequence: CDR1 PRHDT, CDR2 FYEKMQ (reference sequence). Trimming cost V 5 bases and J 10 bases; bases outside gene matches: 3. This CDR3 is CASSRGGFQYF. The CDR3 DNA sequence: TGTGCCAGCAGCCGGGGGGGATTCCAGTACTTC.

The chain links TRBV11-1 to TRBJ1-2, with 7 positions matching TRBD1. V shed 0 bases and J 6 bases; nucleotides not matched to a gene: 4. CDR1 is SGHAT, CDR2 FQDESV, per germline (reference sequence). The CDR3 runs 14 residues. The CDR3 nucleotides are TGTGCCAGCAGCTTAGCACAGGGGTCCCATGGCTACACCTTC. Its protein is CASSLAQGSHGYTF.

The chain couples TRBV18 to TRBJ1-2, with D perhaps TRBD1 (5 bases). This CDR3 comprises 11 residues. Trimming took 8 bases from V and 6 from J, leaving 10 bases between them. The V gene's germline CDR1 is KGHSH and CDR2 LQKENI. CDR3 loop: CASEGGDGYTF. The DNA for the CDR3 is TGTGCCAGCGAGGGAGGGGATGGCTACACCTTC.

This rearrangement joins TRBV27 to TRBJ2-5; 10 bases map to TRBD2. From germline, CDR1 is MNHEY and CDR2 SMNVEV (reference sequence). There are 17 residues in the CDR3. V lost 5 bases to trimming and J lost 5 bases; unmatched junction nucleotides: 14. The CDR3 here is CASSLRTSGARVETQYF. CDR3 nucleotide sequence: TGTGCCAGCAGTCTCCGGACTAGCGGTGCAAGGGTGGAGACCCAGTACTTC.

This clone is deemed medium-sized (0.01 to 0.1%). CDR3 DNA: TGTGCCAGCAGCCAACCTAGCGGGATCTACGAGCAGTACTTC. This sequence encodes CASSQPSGIYEQYF. The gene calls are TRBV4-2 and TRBJ2-7; 9 bases line up with TRBD2. The J segment lost 3 bases and the V segment lost 2 bases, leaving 2 bases of the junction unmatched. The CDR3 totals 14 residues. CDR1 LGHNA and CDR2 YNFKEQ come from the germline V gene.

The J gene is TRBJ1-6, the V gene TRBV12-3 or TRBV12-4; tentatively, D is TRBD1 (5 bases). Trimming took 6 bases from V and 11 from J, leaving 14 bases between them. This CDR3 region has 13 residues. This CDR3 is CASSLQQETPLHF. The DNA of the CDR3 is TGTGCCAGCAGCCTCCAACAGGAAACACCCCTCCACTTT.